The source of this TCR beta chain is a study of PD-1 blockade in mismatch repair-deficient tumors. About the study: Patients had around 12 mismatch repair-deficient cancer types, all previously treated and progressing.

Data came from immunoSEQ multiplex PCR; TCRdb stores just in-frame clones and leaves some out. Among under 150,000 clones, 88% were seen once, and the ten largest hold approximately 12%. This clone was found a few times. Trimming stripped 7 bases from V and 1 base from J, with 8 bases between. CDR1 is SEHNR, CDR2 FQNEAQ, per germline (reference sequence). The CDR3 covers 12 residues. Material: peripheral blood, obtained approximately 72 weeks after starting pembrolizumab. The V gene is TRBV7-9, the J gene TRBJ2-7; D not certain. The clonotype comes from an adult with mismatch repair-deficient cancer. The CDR3 nucleotides read TGTGCCAGCACCCAAGATTCCTACGAGCAGTACTTC. Translation: CASTQDSYEQYF.